Listed below are T cell receptor beta chains from one sample, sequenced in a study of blood T cell repertoires in COVID-19. Measured with immunoSEQ multiplex PCR; TCRdb has only the in-frame clones, and not every one. The data hold about 240,000 clones, with approximately 83% observed a single time. The sequenced sample was PBMCs or T cells enriched from blood (not recorded which). The receptors here all came from a woman in her 40s with acute COVID-19. CDR3s include the opening cysteine and the closing phenylalanine or tryptophan. A D gene is named only where the DNA matches it firmly. Some rows have no size entry. The others give once, few or many, or a class for an expanded clone.

V gene	J gene	clone size	D gene	CDR3 protein	CDR3 DNA
TRBV27	TRBJ2-2	few	TRBD2	CASSFLGGRDTGELFF	TGTGCCAGCAGTTTTTTGGGCGGGAGGGACACCGGGGAGCTGTTTTTT
TRBV27	TRBJ1-2	.	.	CASSLVQSYGYTF	TGTGCCAGCAGTTTAGTACAGAGCTATGGCTACACCTTC
TRBV5-1	TRBJ2-3	.	TRBD2	CASSLELAGEVTPDTQYF	TGCGCCAGCAGCTTGGAGCTAGCGGGAGAAGTAACTCCAGATACGCAGTATTTT
TRBV7-9	TRBJ1-6	many	TRBD1	CASSAGQANSPLHF	TGTGCCAGCAGCGCCGGACAGGCTAATTCACCCCTCCACTTT
TRBV7-9	TRBJ2-5	.	TRBD1	CASSLGGQGWETQYF	TGTGCCAGCAGCTTAGGAGGACAGGGGTGGGAGACCCAGTACTTC
TRBV24-1	TRBJ2-5	.	TRBD1	CATSDDRGAETQYF	TGTGCCACCAGTGATGACAGGGGAGCGGAGACCCAGTACTTC
TRBV7-6	TRBJ2-2	once	.	CASPGDTGELFF	TGTGCTTCCCCGGGAGACACCGGGGAGCTGTTTTTT
TRBV19	TRBJ1-4	.	TRBD1	CASSLQAGTGGSAHEKLFF	TGTGCCAGTAGCCTACAAGCCGGGACAGGGGGATCGGCACATGAAAAACTGTTTTTT
TRBV18	TRBJ2-7	.	TRBD2	CASSPGTSGRGHYEQYF	TGTGCCAGCTCACCAGGGACTAGCGGGAGGGGTCACTACGAGCAGTACTTC
TRBV25-1	TRBJ2-6	.	.	CASSDRHSGANVLTF	TGTGCCAGCAGTGACCGACACTCTGGGGCCAACGTCCTGACTTTC
TRBV24-1	TRBJ1-1	.	.	CATSELDSSEAFF	TGTGCCACCAGTGAGCTGGACAGTAGTGAAGCTTTCTTT
TRBV7-8	TRBJ1-6	.	.	CASSHLWDTDSPLHF	TGTGCCAGCAGCCACCTTTGGGACACCGATTCACCCCTCCACTTT
TRBV2	TRBJ2-1	.	TRBD2	CASSRLAGGHNEQFF	TGTGCCAGCAGCCGACTAGCGGGAGGGCACAATGAGCAGTTCTTC
TRBV19	TRBJ2-1	.	.	CASSISRDKQFF	TGTGCCAGTAGTATTAGCAGGGACAAGCAGTTCTTC
TRBV11-2	TRBJ1-1	few	.	CASSFGGANGDTEAFF	TGTGCCAGCAGCTTCGGAGGAGCAAATGGGGACACTGAAGCTTTCTTT
TRBV4-2	TRBJ2-1	.	TRBD2	CASSQDTLAGDNNEQFF	TGTGCCAGCAGCCAAGATACCCTAGCGGGAGACAACAATGAGCAGTTCTTC
TRBV25-1	TRBJ2-1	.	TRBD2	CASSAQREGQIYEQFF	TGTGCCAGCAGTGCCCAGCGGGAGGGCCAGATATACGAGCAGTTCTTC
TRBV6-2/TRBV6-3	TRBJ1-2	.	.	CASSQVVGSGGYTF	TGTGCCAGCAGTCAAGTCGTAGGGAGTGGTGGCTACACCTTC
TRBV6-2/TRBV6-3	TRBJ2-5	.	TRBD2	CASSSGTSMETQYF	TGTGCCAGCAGTTCCGGGACTAGCATGGAGACCCAGTACTTC
TRBV19	TRBJ1-6	.	TRBD1	CASSISIRDRRKPLHF	TGTGCCAGTAGTATCTCCATACGGGACAGGAGAAAACCCCTCCACTTT
TRBV2	TRBJ2-3	.	TRBD1	CASLGQGTDTQYF	TGTGCCAGCCTTGGACAGGGGACAGATACGCAGTATTTT
TRBV24-1	TRBJ2-1	.	TRBD1	CATSDSGTGAGYNEQFF	TGTGCCACCAGTGATTCCGGGACAGGGGCTGGCTACAATGAGCAGTTCTTC
TRBV2	TRBJ1-2	.	TRBD1	CASSEDRGSLGYTF	TGTGCCAGCAGTGAGGACAGGGGGTCGCTTGGCTACACCTTC
TRBV15	TRBJ2-5	.	.	CATSREGVYQETQYF	TGTGCCACCAGCAGAGAGGGAGTCTACCAAGAGACCCAGTACTTC
TRBV29-1	TRBJ2-5	.	.	CSVREFPRRQETQYF	TGCAGCGTGCGCGAGTTTCCCAGGCGTCAAGAGACCCAGTACTTC
TRBV7-2	TRBJ1-5	.	TRBD1	CASSLRQGAWSNQPQHF	TGTGCCAGCAGCCTCCGACAGGGGGCATGGAGCAATCAGCCCCAGCATTTT
TRBV5-4	TRBJ2-1	.	TRBD2	CASSGGGTSGHYNEQFF	TGTGCCAGCAGCGGGGGGGGGACTAGCGGACACTACAATGAGCAGTTCTTC
TRBV5-6	TRBJ2-7	.	TRBD2	CASSLAGGPLEQYF	TGTGCCAGCAGCTTAGCGGGAGGGCCCCTCGAGCAGTACTTC
TRBV5-6	TRBJ1-4	few	TRBD1	CASSLDTGGNEKLFF	TGTGCCAGCAGCTTGGATACAGGGGGGAATGAAAAACTGTTTTTT
TRBV21-1	TRBJ2-7	.	.	CASSKSVGRRQQYF	TGTGCCAGCAGCAAATCTGTTGGCAGGCGTCAGCAGTACTTC
TRBV2	TRBJ2-7	.	TRBD1	CASSGDRAGEQYF	TGTGCCAGCAGTGGGGACAGGGCAGGCGAGCAGTACTTC
TRBV2	TRBJ2-2	.	TRBD2	CASSEGAGGPYSGELFF	TGTGCCAGCAGTGAGGGAGCGGGAGGGCCATATTCGGGGGAGCTGTTTTTT
TRBV5-1	TRBJ2-7	.	TRBD2	CASSLGSGRFDEQYF	TGCGCCAGCAGCTTGGGTAGCGGGAGATTTGACGAGCAGTACTTC
TRBV27	TRBJ1-5	.	.	CASSLKPGGNQPQHF	TGTGCCAGCAGTTTAAAGCCAGGCGGCAATCAGCCCCAGCATTTT
TRBV2	TRBJ1-1	.	.	CASSEASDEAFF	TGTGCCAGCAGTGAAGCGAGTGATGAAGCTTTCTTT
TRBV5-1	TRBJ1-4	.	.	CASSLDGVNEKLFF	TGCGCCAGCAGCCTCGACGGAGTTAATGAAAAACTGTTTTTT
TRBV15	TRBJ2-7	.	TRBD1	CATSTMGQGDEQYF	TGTGCCACCAGCACGATGGGACAGGGTGACGAGCAGTACTTC
TRBV2	TRBJ1-1	.	.	CASSSVGPGRVNTEAFF	TGTGCCAGCAGTTCCGTGGGCCCTGGGAGGGTGAACACTGAAGCTTTCTTT
TRBV11-2	TRBJ1-1	.	.	CASSLHQDTEAFF	TGTGCCAGCAGCTTACATCAGGACACTGAAGCTTTCTTT
TRBV7-9	TRBJ2-7	few	.	CASSSGAYEQYF	TGTGCCAGCAGCTCTGGGGCGTACGAGCAGTACTTC
TRBV15	TRBJ1-1	.	.	CATSRELIGNTEAFF	TGTGCCACCAGCAGAGAACTTATTGGGAACACTGAAGCTTTCTTT
TRBV2	TRBJ2-3	once	TRBD2	CASSEVSGSVGTDTQYF	TGTGCCAGCAGTGAAGTCAGCGGGAGTGTAGGCACAGATACGCAGTATTTT
TRBV3-1/TRBV3-2	TRBJ1-1	.	TRBD1	CASSHLDRGAEAFF	TGTGCCAGCAGCCACCTAGACAGGGGCGCTGAAGCTTTCTTT
TRBV25-1	TRBJ2-5	.	TRBD2	CASSDASSGSKETQYF	TGTGCCAGCAGTGACGCGTCGAGCGGGAGTAAAGAGACCCAGTACTTC
TRBV9	TRBJ2-3	.	TRBD2	CASTVGTSGTDTQYF	TGTGCCAGCACCGTAGGTACTAGCGGCACAGATACGCAGTATTTT
TRBV10-1	TRBJ2-7	.	TRBD1	CASSESELGQGAEGQYF	TGCGCCAGCAGTGAGTCAGAACTGGGACAGGGGGCTGAGGGGCAGTACTTC
TRBV6-5	TRBJ2-1	.	TRBD2	CASRPGLAGGYEQFF	TGTGCCAGCAGACCTGGACTAGCGGGAGGCTATGAGCAGTTCTTC
TRBV5-8	TRBJ2-3	.	TRBD1	CASSLGTGAGDTQYF	TGTGCCAGCAGCTTGGGGACAGGGGCGGGAGATACGCAGTATTTT
TRBV19	TRBJ1-3	.	.	CASHLGGRGNTIYF	TGTGCCAGTCACCTCGGGGGAAGAGGAAACACCATATATTTT
TRBV11-2	TRBJ2-3	few	TRBD2	CASSVSSGSLRDTQYF	TGTGCCAGCAGCGTGTCTAGCGGGAGTCTAAGGGATACGCAGTATTTT
TRBV6-1	TRBJ2-5	.	TRBD2	CASSVAGWEETQYF	TGTGCCAGCAGTGTAGCGGGGTGGGAGGAGACCCAGTACTTC